These 16 T cell receptor beta chains were all obtained from the same sample, sequenced in a study of T cell repertoires in cytomegalovirus infection. TCRdb re-called the reads through MiXCR, storing one row per CDR3 protein. Among fewer than 650,000 distinct CDR3 sequences listed, 40% were seen once. Their specific antigens are unknown. The source was cultured PBMCs, collected from culture after CMV antigen stimulation. These receptors all come from a human donor in good health (CMV status not recorded). Some clones in this sample may be carry-over from other donors' samples.

The rearrangement links TRBV6-1 to TRBJ2-3; TRBD2 is a possible D gene (6 bases). Deletions cut 2 bases from V and 2 bases from J, with 14 bases between. The CDR3 contains 16 residues. Germline CDR1 reads MNHNS; CDR2 reads SASEGT. The CDR3: CASSEPGSPTTDTQYF. In DNA, the CDR3 is TGTGCCAGCAGTGAACCCGGGAGTCCAACCACAGATACGCAGTATTTT.

This clonotype was seen a few times. The J gene is TRBJ2-5, the V gene TRBV12-3 or TRBV12-4; 7 bases map to TRBD2. V shed 5 bases and J 4 bases; nucleotides not matched to a gene: 4. The CDR3 is 13 amino acids. The CDR3 DNA sequence: TGTGCCAGCAGTCGGACTAGGCGAGAGACCCAGTACTTC. Its translation: CASSRTRRETQYF.

This clonotype was observed a few times. This rearrangement joins TRBV18 to TRBJ1-2, with a tentative D call TRBD1 (5 bases). CDR1 KGHSH and CDR2 LQKENI come from the germline V gene. This CDR3 spans 14 amino acids. V shed 5 bases and J shed 4 bases, with 14 bases lying between them. CDR3 sequence (DNA): TGTGCCAGCTCAAGAGAACAGGAGGGCTATGGCTACACCTTC. This sequence encodes CASSREQEGYGYTF.

This clonotype was seen only a few times. This chain uses TRBV28 with TRBJ2-1, with 16 bases fitting TRBD2. The CDR3 consists of 21 residues. Germline CDR1 and CDR2: MDHEN and SYDVKM. After removal of 2 bases from V and 4 bases from J, the junction contained 14 bases not matched to a gene. This CDR3 reads CASSLPYGLGTSGGVYNEQFF. The CDR3 DNA follows: TGTGCCAGCAGTTTACCCTACGGACTCGGGACTAGCGGGGGGGTTTACAATGAGCAGTTCTTC.

The chain carries TRBV7-6 and TRBJ2-3; perhaps TRBD1 as D (6 bases). V lost 3 bases and J 6 bases, leaving 19 bases between the germline ends. The length of the CDR3 is 16 residues. Looked up from germline, CDR1 is SGHVS and CDR2 is FNYEAQ. CDR3 DNA sequence: TGTGCCAGCAGCTTCTTCCTGGCGTCGAGGGGGGATACGCAGTATTTT. Residues: CASSFFLASRGDTQYF.

V and J are TRBV6-2 or TRBV6-3 and TRBJ2-3; TRBD2 is a possible D gene (6 bases). The CDR3 has 15 amino acids. V lost 6 bases and J 2 bases, leaving 15 bases between the germline ends. The germline V gene has CDR1 MNHEY and CDR2 SVGEGT. Written as DNA, the CDR3 is TGTGCCAGCAGCACCTGGGGACTGATCACAGATACGCAGTATTTT. Protein product: CASSTWGLITDTQYF.

The chain joins TRBV7-9 to TRBJ1-5; D not resolved. Germline-derived CDR1 and CDR2 are SEHNR and FQNEAQ (reference sequence). V was cut by 1 base and J by 9 bases, with 7 bases left in between. CDR3 size: 12 residues. The CDR3 nucleotides are TGTGCCAGCAGCTTAGGGCTTTCGCCCCAGCATTTT. Translating gives CASSLGLSPQHF.

V and J are TRBV20-1 and TRBJ2-7; D gene unclear. The ends were cut back, 0 bases at V and 1 base at J, with 7 bases in the middle. This CDR3 comprises 13 residues. Germline V lookup: CDR1 DFQATT, CDR2 SNEGSKA (reference sequence). The CDR3 loop reads CSARDPRSYEQYF. The CDR3 region has the DNA TGCAGTGCTAGAGATCCTAGATCCTACGAGCAGTACTTC.

The chain recombines TRBV6-1 with TRBJ2-5, with D perhaps TRBD1 or TRBD2 (5 bases each). Per the germline V gene, CDR1 is MNHNS and CDR2 is SASEGT. This CDR3 is 15 amino acids long. V was shortened by 2 bases and J by 5 bases, with 15 bases between the two germline ends. The CDR3 nucleotides are TGTGCCAGCAGTGAATTAACGGGGCCCCAGGAGACCCAGTACTTC. It specifies CASSELTGPQETQYF.

This clonotype was seen many times. The chain recombines TRBV12-3 or TRBV12-4 with TRBJ1-4, with D hard to call. The CDR3 length is 17 residues. The V and J ends lost 3 bases and 0 bases respectively, with 14 bases between them. The CDR3 is CASSFGQSHATNEKLFF. In DNA, the CDR3 is TGTGCCAGCAGTTTTGGGCAAAGCCATGCAACTAATGAAAAACTGTTTTTT.

V gene TRBV5-1 combines with J gene TRBJ2-1, with D possibly TRBD2 on 6 matching bases. There are 14 residues in the CDR3. CDR1 is SGHRS, CDR2 YFSETQ, per germline. Trimming pared 0 bases from V and 12 bases from J, leaving 16 bases between. For the CDR3, the DNA is TGCGCCAGCAGCTTGGGGGAGGACGGTGGGGTGCAGTTCTTC. Translation gives CASSLGEDGGVQFF.

The J gene is TRBJ1-1, the V gene TRBV5-3; D is possibly TRBD1 (6 bases). TRBV5-3 is annotated as an ORF whose role is uncertain. Trimming took off 8 bases at V and 7 bases at J, with 21 bases between the two ends. The CDR3 covers 14 residues. The CDR3 protein is CASSSPDSAYEAFF. The CDR3 DNA sequence: TGTGCCAGCAGTTCGCCGGACAGCGCCTATGAAGCTTTCTTT.

The chain couples TRBV7-2 to TRBJ2-3, with D possibly TRBD1 on 5 matching bases. Looked up from germline, CDR1 is SGHTA and CDR2 is FQGNSA. V was trimmed by 3 bases and J by 6 bases, leaving 13 bases between them. This CDR3 has 14 residues. The CDR3 region has the DNA TGTGCCAGCAGCTTGGGGCAGGGAAGGGATACGCAGTATTTT. Encoded protein: CASSLGQGRDTQYF. The complete variable domain, with remaining parts taken from reference TRBV7-2 and TRBJ2-3, reads GAGVSQSPSNKVTEKGKDVELRCDPISGHTALYWYRQSLGQGLEFLIYFQGNSAPDKSGLPSDRFSAERTGGSVSTLTIQRTQQEDSAVYLCASSLGQGRDTQYFGPGTRLTVL.

This chain connects TRBV7-8 to TRBJ1-1; weak D call: TRBD1 (5 bases). CDR3 length equals 16 residues. Germline values: CDR1 SGHVS, CDR2 FQNEAQ. V was shortened by 1 base and J by 0 bases, with 12 bases between the two germline ends. The CDR3 nucleotides are TGTGCCAGCAGCTTAGAGCAGGGCGGGTTGAACACTGAAGCTTTCTTT. Its translation: CASSLEQGGLNTEAFF.

This chain joins TRBV6-1 and TRBJ1-2, with D possibly being TRBD1 (6 bases). The CDR3 has 13 amino acids. Germline values: CDR1 MNHNS, CDR2 SASEGT. V gave up 6 bases and J gave up 4 bases, with 12 bases separating them. The CDR3 bases are TGTGCCAGCAGACCCCAGGGGTTCTATGGCTACACCTTC. Translating gives CASRPQGFYGYTF.

The chain has TRBV7-8 and TRBJ2-1; D uncertain. Trimming left V 4 bases short and J 4 bases short, with 8 bases between. Germline lookup yields CDR1 SGHVS and CDR2 FQNEAQ. The CDR3 totals 13 residues. The chain's CDR3 is CASSSSLYNEQFF. CDR3 coding DNA: TGTGCCAGCAGCTCCTCACTGTACAATGAGCAGTTCTTC.